Presented here are 15 T cell receptor beta chains from one specimen sequenced in a study of tumor and adjacent non-tumor tissue in lung cancer. TCRbeta libraries were built with three rounds of nested PCR, modified from ARM-PCR. TCRdb re-analysed the multiplex PCR reads in MiXCR, keeping a single row per CDR3 protein. The top ten hold around 20% of the sample, which has some 47,000 distinct CDR3 sequences, roughly 60% seen once. This sample's RNA came from whole unsorted tissue. More than 3 cm separated this lung sample from the edge of the tumor. The sequenced sample consisted of distant non-tumor lung tissue. Receptors were obtained from a woman aged 40 to 50 with non-small cell lung cancer.

On this clonotype itself: With a much larger clone just one base away, this may be a read error. The final CDR3 position lacks the conserved phenylalanine or tryptophan, pointing to a likely read error. The rearrangement uses TRBV6-6 and TRBJ2-3; D may be TRBD2 (6 bases). Germline CDR1 is MNHNY and CDR2 is SVGAGI (reference sequence). The CDR3 contains 15 residues. The ends were cut back, 4 bases at V and 4 bases at J, with 15 bases in the middle. The CDR3 reads CASSLGGVVADTQYL. CDR3 nucleotides: TGTGCCAGCAGTTTGGGGGGAGTAGTGGCAGATACGCAGTATTTA.

On this clonotype: Given the absence of the conserved phenylalanine or tryptophan at the CDR3 end, a read error is likely. The V gene is TRBV20-1, the J gene TRBJ2-3, with unresolved D. Germline V lookup: CDR1 DFQATT, CDR2 SNEGSKA (reference sequence). V was cut by 2 bases and J by 3 bases, with 15 bases left in between. The CDR3 length is 15 residues. The CDR3 region has the DNA TGCAGTGCTAGACCCTTGGGCCCCCGAACAGATACGCAGTATTAT. Translated, it gives CSARPLGPRTDTQYY.

As regards this clonotype: This is likely a read error, given that the CDR3 carries no conserved phenylalanine or tryptophan at its end. The chain recombines TRBV5-1 with TRBJ2-2; 8 nucleotides agree with TRBD2. Germline V gene data show CDR1 as SGHRS and CDR2 as YFSETQ. This CDR3 is built from 15 residues. Trimming at V came to 0 bases and at J to 4 bases, leaving 2 bases not matched to a gene. The CDR3 region is CASSLAGGGTGELFS. CDR3 DNA sequence: TGCGCCAGCAGCTTGGCGGGAGGGGGCACCGGGGAGCTGTTTTCT.

With regard to this clonotype: At one of its ends the junction is not consistent with the germline gene, which may arise from a read error. The gene calls are TRBV12-3 or TRBV12-4 and TRBJ2-1; D ambiguous. This CDR3 contains 12 residues. The CDR3, as DNA: TGTGCCAGCAGCCGCGCTGGCAACGAGCATTTCTTC. This translates into CASSRAGNEHFF.

Points on this clonotype: One end of the junction does not line up with germline, which may come from a read error. CDR3 sequence (DNA): TGTGCCAGCAGCTCCCGGGCCCCTACCTCCCACAATGAGCAGTTCTTC. It translates to CASSSRAPTSHNEQFF. The rearrangement uses TRBV11-3 and TRBJ2-1; D is undetermined. CDR3 length equals 16 residues. CDR1 and CDR2 from the germline V gene are SGHNT and YENEEA.

Comment on this clonotype: A much larger clone is a single base away; this may be a read error. The chain joins TRBV6-4 to TRBJ2-3; D possibly uses TRBD1 or TRBD2 (5 bases each). CDR3 size: 13 residues. Per germline, CDR1 MRHNA and CDR2 SNTAGT. The CDR3 region has the DNA TGTGCCAGCAGTGCGGGGCGCACAGTTACGCAGTATTTT. Its translation: CASSAGRTVTQYF.

This clonotype was detected many times. The V gene is TRBV28, the J gene TRBJ2-7, with 10 nucleotides matching TRBD2. J lost 6 bases, V lost 3 bases, and 11 bases had no gene match. Germline V gene sequence: CDR1 MDHEN, CDR2 SYDVKM. This CDR3 contains 16 residues. In DNA form, the CDR3 reads TGTGCCAGCAGTTTGATGGCTAGCGGGAGTCTAGGCGAGCAGTACTTC. Translation: CASSLMASGSLGEQYF.

On this clonotype: A much more abundant neighbour one base away suggests this may be a read error. The genes are TRBV5-1 and TRBJ2-1, with D uncertain. V was clipped by 7 bases and J by 2 bases, with 7 bases between them. This CDR3 comprises 12 residues. The germline gives CDR1 SGHRS, CDR2 YFSETQ. In nucleotides, the CDR3 is TGCGCCAGCTGCTCCCCCTACAATGAGCAGTTCTTC. Its protein product is CASCSPYNEQFF.

By frequency in the sample, this clonotype is large. The rearrangement links TRBV11-1 to TRBJ2-7; 7 bases are a match to TRBD1. Trimming cost V 5 bases and J 0 bases; bases outside gene matches: 4. CDR1 SGHAT and CDR2 FQDESV come from the germline V gene (reference sequence). The length of the CDR3 is 14 residues. The CDR3 region has the DNA TGTGCCAGCAGCCGGGGACAGAGCTCCTACGAGCAGTACTTC. It yields the protein CASSRGQSSYEQYF.

This clonotype has only one observation. One end of the junction is discordant with germline, which a read error may explain. The CDR3 sequence is CASKLMPSGGEQYF. CDR3 DNA sequence: TGTGCCAGCAAATTGATGCCTAGCGGGGGCGAGCAGTACTTC. This sequence joins TRBV10-2 and TRBJ2-7; 10 positions match TRBD2. This CDR3 region has 14 residues. The germline CDR1 and CDR2 sequences are WSHSY and SAAADI.

CDR3 sequence: CASITYGTRQGYEQFF. In nucleotides, the CDR3 is TGTGCCAGCATTACTTATGGGACGAGACAGGGGTATGAGCAGTTCTTC. The chain employs TRBV28 and TRBJ2-1, with 8 bases matching TRBD1. V shed 7 bases and J 8 bases; nucleotides not matched to a gene: 16. Germline CDR1 and CDR2: MDHEN and SYDVKM. The CDR3 loop spans 16 amino acids. Variable domain in full (rest from reference TRBV28 and TRBJ2-1): DVKVTQSSRYLVKRTGEKVFLECVQDMDHENMFWYRQDPGLGLRLIYFSYDVKMKEKGDIPEGYSVSREKKERFSLILESASTNQTSMYLCASITYGTRQGYEQFFGPGTRLTVL.

Regarding this clonotype: A junction boundary mismatches the germline segment, possibly from a read error. The rearrangement uses TRBV6-6 and TRBJ2-7, with TRBD1 matching 7 bases. The CDR3 has 13 residues. Germline loops: CDR1 MNHNY, CDR2 SVGAGI (reference sequence). In DNA, the CDR3 is TGTGCCAGCAGTCGACAGGGCTCCTACAAGCAGTACTTC. Protein product: CASSRQGSYKQYF.

This clonotype was seen only once. The chain employs TRBV29-1 and TRBJ2-5; D possibly corresponds to TRBD1 (5 bases). The CDR3 covers 13 residues. Germline V gene data show CDR1 as SQVTM and CDR2 as ANQGSEA. CDR3 nucleotides: TGCGGCCTTCCTGTGGACATCCTCACGACGCAGTACTTC. Translation: CGLPVDILTTQYF.

The CDR3 nucleotides read TGTGCCAGCAGTCCGGAACCGAGCAATGAGCAGTTCTTC. This gives the protein CASSPEPSNEQFF. This chain joins TRBV28 and TRBJ2-1; D not certain. This CDR3 region has 13 residues. The germline V gene has CDR1 MDHEN and CDR2 SYDVKM. Trimming left V 5 bases short and J 6 bases short, with 11 bases between.

A note on this clonotype: Compared with germline, one end of the junction differs, possibly owing to a read error. The chain joins TRBV6-1 to TRBJ1-4; no firm D call. The CDR3 has 15 amino acids. The V gene's germline CDR1 is MNHNS and CDR2 SASEGT. The CDR3 DNA reads as TGTACCAGCAGTGAAGAGCCTAGGGCCCTGGAAAAACTGTTTTTT. It encodes CTSSEEPRALEKLFF.